This paragraph covers one T cell receptor beta chain sequence. Its matching antigen is unknown. Primers for the PCR totalled 60 Vbeta and 13 Jbeta. Original methodology: Per a later analysis, the number of unique TCR beta chains was about 78 million, of which around 9.9 million were shared. The table came from immunoSEQ multiplex PCR; TCRdb's copy has only in-frame clones and leaves some out. Clonal size and the V and J genes are those of that table, whereas D and trimming came from the DNA. The sample has around 160,000 clones, about 72% seen once. The data stem from a study of cytomegalovirus exposure and HLA in healthy donors. Findings and limits, study-wide: Certain sequence variants were highly shared and formed a cluster, and this cluster was likely a sequencing artifact. TCR beta chains numbering more than 150 were designated cytomegalovirus-associated. Most TCR beta V segments were productive about 87% or about 30% of the time in an earlier analysis.

Germline V gene sequence: CDR1 LNHDA, CDR2 SQIVND (reference sequence). This CDR3 has 19 residues. V was pared by 0 bases and J by 7 bases, with 15 bases of the junction left unmatched. The chain recombines TRBV19 with TRBJ2-1, with TRBD2 matching over 10 bases. The TCR comes from a man in his fifties or sixties in good health and CMV-seropositive. The sample taken for sequencing was PBMCs. This chain's CDR3 is CASSIESGGASGSKNEQFF. CDR3 in DNA: TGTGCCAGTAGTATAGAAAGCGGGGGGGCATCCGGGAGTAAAAATGAGCAGTTCTTC.